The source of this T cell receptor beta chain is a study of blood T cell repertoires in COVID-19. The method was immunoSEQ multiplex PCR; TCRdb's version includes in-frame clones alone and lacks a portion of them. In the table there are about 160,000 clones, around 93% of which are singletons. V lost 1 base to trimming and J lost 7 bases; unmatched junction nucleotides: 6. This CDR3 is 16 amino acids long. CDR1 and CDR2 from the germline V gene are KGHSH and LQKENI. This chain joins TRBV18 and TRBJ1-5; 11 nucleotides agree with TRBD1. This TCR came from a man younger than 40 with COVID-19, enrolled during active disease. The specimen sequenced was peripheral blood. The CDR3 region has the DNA TGTGCCAGCTCACCACTGGACAGGGGGCGCGGGCAGCCCCAGCATTTT. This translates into CASSPLDRGRGQPQHF.